The 7 T cell receptor beta chains listed next were all sequenced from one sample in a study of technical replicates of blood from a few donors. The table came from immunoSEQ multiplex PCR; TCRdb's copy has only in-frame clones and leaves some out. The sample consists of 72,000 or so clones, about 90% of them appearing once. Source material: T cells isolated from PBMCs. The receptors were gathered from a human donor in good health.

The chain combines TRBV7-2 with TRBJ2-7; maybe TRBD1 (5 bases). This CDR3 has 12 amino acids. V was clipped by 2 bases and J by 7 bases, with 9 bases between them. Germline CDR1 reads SGHTA; CDR2 reads FQGNSA. CDR3 amino acids: CASSLFSGEQYF. The CDR3 bases are TGTGCCAGCAGCTTATTCTCAGGGGAGCAGTACTTC.

The J gene is TRBJ2-5, the V gene TRBV7-2, with 11 bases fitting TRBD2. Germline CDR1 reads SGHTA; CDR2 reads FQGNSA. The CDR3 sequence is 15 residues long. J lost 5 bases, V lost 5 bases, and 7 bases had no gene match. The CDR3 is CASSHSGRARETQYF. The CDR3 region has the DNA TGTGCCAGCAGCCATAGCGGGAGGGCCCGGGAGACCCAGTACTTC.

The rearrangement joins TRBV7-8 to TRBJ1-3, with TRBD1 matching 9 bases. V trimming: 5 bases; J trimming: 2 bases; junction bases outside the gene matches: 19. This CDR3 region has 20 residues. CDR1 SGHVS and CDR2 FQNEAQ come from the germline V gene. The CDR3 DNA is TGTGCCAGCAGCACGGCAGTATGGACAGGGGAATTGTTACCTGGAAACACCATATATTTT. Translating it yields CASSTAVWTGELLPGNTIYF.

The V gene is TRBV2, the J gene TRBJ1-4, with 8 bases matching TRBD1. The CDR3 is 15 residues long. The germline V gene has CDR1 SNHLY and CDR2 FYNNEI. J gave up 0 bases and V 7 bases, and 4 bases lay outside the gene matches. The CDR3 sequence is CASKGQGATNEKLFF. In DNA form, the CDR3 reads TGTGCCAGCAAAGGACAGGGAGCAACTAATGAAAAACTGTTTTTT.

The chain carries TRBV15 and TRBJ2-7; 9 nucleotides align to TRBD1. The CDR3 consists of 20 residues. With V trimmed by 0 bases and J by 1 base, 16 bases remained unmatched. Germline CDR1 and CDR2: LNHNV and YYDKDF (reference sequence). CDR3 residues: CATSRDSGFRGGQGSYEQYF. The CDR3 bases are TGTGCCACCAGCAGAGATTCTGGTTTCCGAGGGGGACAGGGATCCTACGAGCAGTACTTC.

V gene TRBV27 combines with J gene TRBJ1-5; D unresolved. The germline CDR1 and CDR2 sequences are MNHEY and SMNVEV (reference sequence). The ends were cut back, 4 bases at V and 5 bases at J, with 9 bases in the middle. The CDR3 has 13 residues. DNA for the CDR3: TGTGCCAGCAGTTGGAGATACGATCAGCCCCAGCATTTT. Amino acids: CASSWRYDQPQHF.

The J gene is TRBJ2-1, the V gene TRBV5-1, with D unresolved. The germline V gene encodes CDR1 SGHRS and CDR2 YFSETQ. V lost 0 bases and J lost 8, with 6 bases in between. The CDR3 has 12 residues. The CDR3 bases are TGCGCCAGCAGCTTGGGTGGCTATGAGCAGTTCTTC. It encodes CASSLGGYEQFF.